The 17 T cell receptor beta chains given below trace back to one sample, sequenced in a study of human T cells and chemical hapten exposure. Time point noted: pre-sensitization, week 0. Treatment given: therapeutic diphenylcyclopropenone sensitization with weekly scalp DPC. TCRdb used MiXCR to reprocess the RACE reads, holding one entry per CDR3 protein. The sample includes approximately 260,000 distinct CDR3 sequences, roughly 7.7% of them seen just once. The specimen comprised whole blood, sampled in connection with sensitization to the hapten diphenylcyclopropenone (DPC). The receptors were gathered from a man between 18 and 35 years old with alopecia areata. Some clones in this sample may be carry-over from other donors' samples.

This clonotype came up a few times. The J gene is TRBJ2-1, the V gene TRBV29-1; D might be TRBD1 or TRBD2, each matching 5 bases. CDR3 length: 12 amino acids. V lost 4 bases to trimming and J lost 6 bases, with 10 bases between them. The V gene's germline CDR1 is SQVTM and CDR2 ANQGSEA. CDR3 nucleotides: TGCAGCGTTGCGGCTGGGGGCAATGAGCAGTTCTTC. Protein: CSVAAGGNEQFF.

The sample holds one count of this clonotype. The rearrangement links TRBV5-1 to TRBJ2-3, with 9 bases lining up with TRBD2. This CDR3 has 17 residues. Trimming cost V 0 bases and J 4 bases; bases outside gene matches: 9. From germline, CDR1 is SGHRS and CDR2 YFSETQ. This chain's CDR3 is CASSLEPSGEVSDTQYF. The CDR3 bases are TGCGCCAGCAGCTTGGAACCTAGCGGGGAGGTGTCAGATACGCAGTATTTT.

In this sample, this clonotype turned up a few times. The J gene is TRBJ2-1, the V gene TRBV6-1; no reliable D call. V was trimmed by 5 bases and J by 3 bases, leaving 8 bases between them. CDR1 MNHNS and CDR2 SASEGT come from the germline V gene. This CDR3 is built from 13 residues. CDR3 nucleotides: TGTGCCAGCAGTCAAGACGACTACAATGAGCAGTTCTTC. Translated, it gives CASSQDDYNEQFF.

This clonotype has a count of ten or more. V usage is TRBV6-2 or TRBV6-3 and J usage is TRBJ1-6; the match to TRBD1 covers 7 bases. The CDR3 has 14 residues. V lost 7 bases and J lost 7; bases outside the gene matches: 7. Germline values: CDR1 MNHEY, CDR2 SVGEGT. DNA for the CDR3: TGTGCCAGCACGACCGACAGGGAAAATTCACCCCTCCACTTT. This gives the protein CASTTDRENSPLHF.

In its sample, this clonotype was seen many times. CDR3 DNA: TGTGCCATCAGTGAGGGACAGGCGTACGAGCAGTACTTC. This codes for CAISEGQAYEQYF. This chain uses TRBV10-3 with TRBJ2-7; 7 bases align to TRBD1. This CDR3 has 13 amino acids. The V and J ends lost 2 bases and 4 bases, in that order; junction bases with no gene match: 2. Germline V CDR1 and CDR2: ENHRY, SYGVKD.

This clonotype was seen ten or more times. The chain has TRBV3-1 and TRBJ2-3; 12 nucleotides align to TRBD2. Per the germline V gene, CDR1 is LGHDT and CDR2 is YNNKEL (reference sequence). The CDR3 has 16 residues. With V trimmed by 0 bases and J by 8 bases, 6 bases remained unmatched. CDR3 protein: CASSQDLAGGPGTQYF. The CDR3 DNA follows: TGTGCCAGCAGCCAAGATCTAGCGGGGGGGCCGGGTACGCAGTATTTT.

This clonotype was seen at least ten times. The CDR3: CSARSLSGVHYNEQFF. In DNA form, the CDR3 reads TGCAGTGCTAGATCATTAAGCGGGGTACATTACAATGAGCAGTTCTTC. This sequence joins TRBV20-1 and TRBJ2-1, with 7 bases fitting TRBD2. V lost 2 bases to trimming and J lost 4 bases; unmatched junction nucleotides: 11. Germline CDR1 reads DFQATT; CDR2 reads SNEGSKA (reference sequence). This CDR3 is built from 16 residues.

This chain uses TRBV20-1 with TRBJ1-1; D perhaps matches TRBD1 (5 bases). V lost 2 bases and J 6 bases, leaving 13 bases between the germline ends. The CDR3 loop spans 13 amino acids. The germline V gene encodes CDR1 DFQATT and CDR2 SNEGSKA (reference sequence). The CDR3 sequence: CSARRVGTAEAFF. CDR3 DNA sequence: TGCAGTGCTAGAAGGGTTGGGACTGCTGAAGCTTTCTTT.

The chain combines TRBV27 with TRBJ1-2, with a weak D call TRBD1 (5 bases). Trimming shortened V by 0 bases and J by 4 bases, and 9 bases separated the two germline ends. The germline gives CDR1 MNHEY, CDR2 SMNVEV (reference sequence). The CDR3 loop spans 14 amino acids. CDR3 DNA: TGTGCCAGCAGTTTATCGGGCGGGGGCTATGGCTACACCTTC. It yields the protein CASSLSGGGYGYTF.

There are many counts of this clonotype. The V gene is TRBV7-9, the J gene TRBJ1-2; weak D call: TRBD1 (6 bases). CDR1 and CDR2 (germline): SEHNR, FQNEAQ (reference sequence). V lost 3 bases, J lost 5 bases, and 19 bases lay in between. This CDR3 is built from 16 residues. The CDR3 loop is CASSLATGTPRYGYTF. CDR3 coding DNA: TGTGCCAGCAGCTTGGCCACAGGGACACCCCGTTATGGCTACACCTTC. Supplemented by reference TRBV7-9 and TRBJ1-2, the full variable domain reads DTGVSQNPRHKITKRGQNVTFRCDPISEHNRLYWYRQTLGQGPEFLTYFQNEAQLEKSRLLSDRFSAERPKGSFSTLEIQRTEQGDSAMYLCASSLATGTPRYGYTFGSGTRLTVV.

This clonotype was counted many times. J is TRBJ1-1 and V is TRBV29-1; the D gene is possibly TRBD1 (6 bases). The CDR3 has 14 residues. Germline assignment: CDR1 SQVTM and CDR2 ANQGSEA. Trimming left V 3 bases short and J 6 bases short, with 17 bases between. The CDR3 nucleotides are TGCAGCGTTGACACTCCAGGGGATTGGGCTGAAGCTTTCTTT. Translating gives CSVDTPGDWAEAFF.

Many counts were recorded for this clonotype. The chain recombines TRBV6-5 with TRBJ1-2; D gene ambiguous. The CDR3 is made up of 13 amino acids. Deletions cut 2 bases from V and 7 bases from J, with 11 bases between. Germline V gene sequence: CDR1 MNHEY, CDR2 SVGAGI. The CDR3, as DNA: TGTGCCAGCAGTTACAGGGAGGGCGGTGGCTACACCTTC. Its translation is CASSYREGGGYTF.

The chain carries TRBV27 and TRBJ1-1; 9 bases are a match to TRBD1. The germline gives CDR1 MNHEY, CDR2 SMNVEV (reference sequence). The CDR3 consists of 15 residues. V dropped 8 bases and J dropped 4; count of bases not matched to a gene: 11. CDR3 nucleotides: TGTGCCAGCCGGCTACAGGGGGCCGTGGGCACTGAAGCTTTCTTT. Translated, it gives CASRLQGAVGTEAFF.

This clonotype showed up just a few times. The V call is TRBV12-3 or TRBV12-4, the J call TRBJ2-1, with TRBD1 identical over 7 bases. The CDR3 consists of 14 residues. Trimming cost V 7 bases and J 5 bases; bases outside gene matches: 8. CDR3 nucleotide sequence: TGTGCCAGCAATCACCGACAGGGCCACAATGAGCAGTTCTTC. Translation: CASNHRQGHNEQFF.

V and J are TRBV6-5 and TRBJ2-7; TRBD2 agrees at 11 bases. V trimming: 8 bases; J trimming: 7 bases; junction bases outside the gene matches: 7. CDR1 and CDR2 from the germline V gene are MNHEY and SVGAGI. CDR3 length equals 13 residues. The CDR3 is CASHPGLAEEQYF. The CDR3 coding sequence is TGTGCCAGCCATCCGGGACTAGCGGAAGAGCAGTACTTC.

The gene calls are TRBV24-1 and TRBJ2-7; 10 nucleotides line up with TRBD2. This CDR3 region has 12 residues. Germline V gene lookup returns CDR1 KGHDR and CDR2 SFDVKD. J gave up 2 bases and V 12 bases, and 3 bases lay outside the gene matches. The CDR3 protein is CAVAGGTYEQYF. CDR3 coding DNA: TGTGCCGTAGCGGGGGGAACCTACGAGCAGTACTTC.

This clonotype was seen a few times. CDR3 nucleotides: TGTGCCAGCAGGCTTCTCGGCGGGGAGCTGTTTTTT. It specifies CASRLLGGELFF. The chain carries TRBV6-5 and TRBJ2-2; D ambiguous. Germline CDR1 reads MNHEY; CDR2 reads SVGAGI. The V end lost 6 bases, the J end lost 7 bases, and 9 bases lay between the germline ends. This CDR3 is 12 amino acids long.